The rows below give T cell receptor beta chains drawn from one sample of a study of cytomegalovirus exposure and HLA in healthy donors. Only in-frame clones appear in the TCRdb table, and some are missing; sequencing was by immunoSEQ multiplex PCR. The sample contains approximately 140,000 clones, over 70% of which appear only once. Sequencing was performed on PBMCs. Receptors originate from a woman aged 18-29 years in good health and CMV-seronegative. Both conserved end residues are part of each CDR3. Each record gives: clone size, J gene, D gene, V gene, CDR3 DNA, CDR3 protein. D genes are given only for firm matches. Size is stated for part of the rows, as once, few or many counts, or as a class when the clone is expanded.

clone size: NA
J gene: TRBJ2-7
D gene: TRBD2
V gene: TRBV5-1
CDR3 DNA: TGCGCCAGCAGCTTGAGGACTAGCGGTTCCTACGAGCAGTACTTC
CDR3 protein: CASSLRTSGSYEQYF

clone size: NA
J gene: TRBJ2-5
D gene: TRBD1
V gene: TRBV15
CDR3 DNA: TGTGCCACCAGCCTGACAGGGGGCCATGAGACCCAGTACTTC
CDR3 protein: CATSLTGGHETQYF

clone size: NA
J gene: TRBJ1-1
D gene: NA
V gene: TRBV4-1
CDR3 DNA: TGCGCCAGCAGCCAAGATCTAGTTCGCGGGGGAGCTTTCTTT
CDR3 protein: CASSQDLVRGGAFF

clone size: once
J gene: TRBJ2-5
D gene: NA
V gene: TRBV4-1
CDR3 DNA: TGCGCCAGCAGCCAAGAGCGCAGGCGGACCCAGTACTTC
CDR3 protein: CASSQERRRTQYF

clone size: NA
J gene: TRBJ1-5
D gene: TRBD1
V gene: TRBV2
CDR3 DNA: TGTGCCAGCAGACAGATGACAGGGGCAGGTCAGCCCCAGCATTTT
CDR3 protein: CASRQMTGAGQPQHF

clone size: NA
J gene: TRBJ2-7
D gene: TRBD1
V gene: TRBV20-1
CDR3 DNA: TGCAGTGCTAAGACAGGGGGCGAGCAGTACTTC
CDR3 protein: CSAKTGGEQYF

clone size: NA
J gene: TRBJ1-2
D gene: NA
V gene: TRBV2
CDR3 DNA: TGTGCCAGCAGTGTTACAGGGAACTATGGCTACACCTTC
CDR3 protein: CASSVTGNYGYTF

clone size: few
J gene: TRBJ1-5
D gene: NA
V gene: TRBV28
CDR3 DNA: TGTGCCAGCAGTTTGCAGGAGGTCAATCAGCCCCAGCATTTT
CDR3 protein: CASSLQEVNQPQHF

clone size: NA
J gene: TRBJ1-2
D gene: NA
V gene: TRBV7-6
CDR3 DNA: TGTGCCAGCAGCTTAGATGAGGGAAGCTACACCTTC
CDR3 protein: CASSLDEGSYTF

clone size: NA
J gene: TRBJ2-7
D gene: TRBD2
V gene: TRBV6-5
CDR3 DNA: TGTGCCAGCAGGGCTAGCGGCCCCTACGAGCAGTACTTC
CDR3 protein: CASRASGPYEQYF

clone size: NA
J gene: TRBJ2-3
D gene: TRBD1
V gene: TRBV9
CDR3 DNA: TGTGCCAGCAGCGGGGACAGCCCTTTAAATCCAGATACGCAGTATTTT
CDR3 protein: CASSGDSPLNPDTQYF

clone size: few
J gene: TRBJ2-1
D gene: TRBD2
V gene: TRBV29-1
CDR3 DNA: TGCAGCGTTGCGTTCGGACTAGCGGACTACAATGAGCAGTTCTTC
CDR3 protein: CSVAFGLADYNEQFF

clone size: NA
J gene: TRBJ1-2
D gene: TRBD1
V gene: TRBV5-1
CDR3 DNA: TGCGCCAGCAGCTTGGAGATTTGGGACAGTTCCAACTATGGCTACACCTTC
CDR3 protein: CASSLEIWDSSNYGYTF

clone size: NA
J gene: TRBJ1-1
D gene: NA
V gene: TRBV10-3
CDR3 DNA: TGTGCCATCAGTGAGGCTAAAACAGGTCTGGAGGAAGCTTTCTTT
CDR3 protein: CAISEAKTGLEEAFF

clone size: NA
J gene: TRBJ2-1
D gene: TRBD2
V gene: TRBV5-1
CDR3 DNA: TGCGCCAGCAGGGATCGGGCGGGAGTGTCCAATGAGCAGTTCTTC
CDR3 protein: CASRDRAGVSNEQFF

clone size: NA
J gene: TRBJ2-7
D gene: NA
V gene: TRBV7-9
CDR3 DNA: TGTGCCAGCAGCTCCCTAGCCCACGAGCAGTACTTC
CDR3 protein: CASSSLAHEQYF

clone size: NA
J gene: TRBJ1-2
D gene: NA
V gene: TRBV10-2
CDR3 DNA: TGCGCCACCGGGGAATGGACGGGCTACACCTTC
CDR3 protein: CATGEWTGYTF

clone size: NA
J gene: TRBJ1-1
D gene: NA
V gene: TRBV27
CDR3 DNA: TGTGCCAGCAGTTTAGGGCTGAACACTGAAGCTTTCTTT
CDR3 protein: CASSLGLNTEAFF

clone size: NA
J gene: TRBJ2-3
D gene: NA
V gene: TRBV4-2
CDR3 DNA: TGTGCCAGCAGCCAAGATCTTATATGGAAGGTAGCCCTGGATACGCAGTATTTT
CDR3 protein: CASSQDLIWKVALDTQYF

clone size: few
J gene: TRBJ1-1
D gene: NA
V gene: TRBV6-5
CDR3 DNA: TGTGCCAGCAGTAGCGTCAGGGTGAACACTGAAGCTTTCTTT
CDR3 protein: CASSSVRVNTEAFF

clone size: NA
J gene: TRBJ1-1
D gene: NA
V gene: TRBV5-6
CDR3 DNA: TGTGCCAGCAGCTTGGGTTCACAGTACGTCGCTGAAGCTTTCTTT
CDR3 protein: CASSLGSQYVAEAFF

clone size: NA
J gene: TRBJ2-1
D gene: NA
V gene: TRBV6-6
CDR3 DNA: TGTGCCAGCAGTTTCCGGGACTCACAGTTCTTC
CDR3 protein: CASSFRDSQFF

clone size: NA
J gene: TRBJ1-2
D gene: TRBD1
V gene: TRBV19
CDR3 DNA: TGTGCCAGTAGTCCGACCGGGACAGGGGCCTATGGCTACACCTTC
CDR3 protein: CASSPTGTGAYGYTF

clone size: once
J gene: TRBJ1-1
D gene: TRBD1
V gene: TRBV5-1
CDR3 DNA: TGCGCCAGCAGCTTGCTACAGGGGAGGACTGAAGCTTTCTTT
CDR3 protein: CASSLLQGRTEAFF

clone size: NA
J gene: TRBJ2-5
D gene: NA
V gene: TRBV11-2
CDR3 DNA: TGTGCCAGCAGCCTTCAGAAGGGGTTCCAAGAGACCCAGTACTTC
CDR3 protein: CASSLQKGFQETQYF

clone size: NA
J gene: TRBJ2-5
D gene: NA
V gene: TRBV27
CDR3 DNA: TGTGCCAGCAGAACCCTCGTCCAGGAGACCCAGTACTTC
CDR3 protein: CASRTLVQETQYF

clone size: NA
J gene: TRBJ1-1
D gene: NA
V gene: TRBV19
CDR3 DNA: TGTGCCAGTAGTGAGGGAAAGGCCCCGAACACTGAAGCTTTCTTT
CDR3 protein: CASSEGKAPNTEAFF

clone size: NA
J gene: TRBJ2-5
D gene: TRBD1
V gene: TRBV18
CDR3 DNA: TGTGCCAGCTCACCCTCCCCAAAGGGGGCAGAGACCCAGTACTTC
CDR3 protein: CASSPSPKGAETQYF

clone size: NA
J gene: TRBJ2-1
D gene: TRBD1
V gene: TRBV10-3
CDR3 DNA: TGTGCCATCAGCGGGGACAGCGATGAGCAGTTCTTC
CDR3 protein: CAISGDSDEQFF

clone size: NA
J gene: TRBJ2-7
D gene: NA
V gene: TRBV5-1
CDR3 DNA: TGCGCCAGCAGCACCAACGGGAAGGACTTCTACGAGCAGTACTTC
CDR3 protein: CASSTNGKDFYEQYF

clone size: NA
J gene: TRBJ1-1
D gene: TRBD1
V gene: TRBV29-1
CDR3 DNA: TGCAGCGTCCGACAGGGTGGAGCTTTCTTT
CDR3 protein: CSVRQGGAFF

clone size: once
J gene: TRBJ2-5
D gene: TRBD2
V gene: TRBV5-4
CDR3 DNA: TGTGCCAGCAGCCCGGGGACTAGCGGCTACCAAGAGACCCAGTACTTC
CDR3 protein: CASSPGTSGYQETQYF

clone size: NA
J gene: TRBJ1-2
D gene: NA
V gene: TRBV27
CDR3 DNA: TGTGCCAGCAGTTCGGGGGACGGCTACACCTTC
CDR3 protein: CASSSGDGYTF

clone size: NA
J gene: TRBJ2-1
D gene: NA
V gene: TRBV7-2
CDR3 DNA: TGTGCCAGCAGCTTAGATAGTCGGGTTGAGCAGTTCTTC
CDR3 protein: CASSLDSRVEQFF

clone size: NA
J gene: TRBJ2-7
D gene: NA
V gene: TRBV30
CDR3 DNA: TGTGCCTGGAGTGTCCGCACTAGCTACGAGCAGTACTTC
CDR3 protein: CAWSVRTSYEQYF

clone size: NA
J gene: TRBJ2-7
D gene: NA
V gene: TRBV6-5
CDR3 DNA: TGTGCCAGCCGCGACGGGTCCGGAGAGCAGTACTTC
CDR3 protein: CASRDGSGEQYF

clone size: once
J gene: TRBJ1-1
D gene: NA
V gene: TRBV7-9
CDR3 DNA: TGTGCCAGCAGCCGACAGTTAAACACTGAAGCTTTCTTT
CDR3 protein: CASSRQLNTEAFF

clone size: NA
J gene: TRBJ1-1
D gene: TRBD1
V gene: TRBV19
CDR3 DNA: TGTGCCACTCAGGGGACAGGGAAAGGGAAAACTGAAGCTTTCTTT
CDR3 protein: CATQGTGKGKTEAFF

clone size: NA
J gene: TRBJ2-1
D gene: TRBD2
V gene: TRBV5-4
CDR3 DNA: TGTGCCAGCAGCTTGGGAGGCGGGAGCTCCTACAATGAGCAGTTCTTC
CDR3 protein: CASSLGGGSSYNEQFF

clone size: NA
J gene: TRBJ2-7
D gene: NA
V gene: TRBV5-1
CDR3 DNA: TGCGCCAGCAGCTTGGGAGACTACGAGCAGTACTTC
CDR3 protein: CASSLGDYEQYF

clone size: NA
J gene: TRBJ1-1
D gene: TRBD1
V gene: TRBV11-1
CDR3 DNA: TGTGCCAGCACTAATCGGGACAGGGGTGGTATGGCTGAAGCTTTCTTT
CDR3 protein: CASTNRDRGGMAEAFF

clone size: NA
J gene: TRBJ2-6
D gene: NA
V gene: TRBV5-4
CDR3 DNA: TGTGCCAGCAGCTCGCTTAGCTCTGGGGCCAACGTCCTGACTTTC
CDR3 protein: CASSSLSSGANVLTF

clone size: NA
J gene: TRBJ2-2
D gene: TRBD2
V gene: TRBV7-7
CDR3 DNA: TGTGCCAGCAGGCCCCTAGCGGGAGGAGCCACCGGGGAGCTGTTTTTT
CDR3 protein: CASRPLAGGATGELFF

clone size: few
J gene: TRBJ2-1
D gene: TRBD2
V gene: TRBV2
CDR3 DNA: TGTGCCAGCAGTACCTATTACGGGAGGGCGGGGAATGAGCAGTTCTTC
CDR3 protein: CASSTYYGRAGNEQFF

clone size: once
J gene: TRBJ2-6
D gene: NA
V gene: TRBV18
CDR3 DNA: TGTGCCAGCTCACCAGAGCGTGGGGCCAACGTCCTGACTTTC
CDR3 protein: CASSPERGANVLTF